The 9 T cell receptor beta chains listed next were all sequenced from one sample in a study of OX40 agonist ivuxolimab in advanced cancers. Data came from immunoSEQ multiplex PCR; TCRdb stores just in-frame clones and leaves some out. The sample lists tens of thousands of clones; about 88% were seen once. Specimen: CD4+ or CD8+ T cells sorted from blood, collected in a trial of the OX40 agonist ivuxolimab. Every receptor here comes from an adult with an advanced solid tumor such as melanoma, head and neck, liver or kidney cancer.

J is TRBJ2-2 and V is TRBV27, with 9 bases that match TRBD2. This CDR3 comprises 15 residues. Germline V gene sequence: CDR1 MNHEY, CDR2 SMNVEV (reference sequence). Trimming took 6 bases from V and 7 from J; bases not matched to a gene: 9. The DNA for the CDR3 is TGTGCCAGCAGCCTAGCGGGACACAGGGGCGGGGAGCTGTTTTTT. Protein product: CASSLAGHRGGELFF.

This clone was seen once. V is TRBV4-2 and J is TRBJ2-7, with 7 bases that match TRBD2. V lost 6 bases and J lost 2; bases outside the gene matches: 10. This CDR3 contains 15 residues. Per germline, CDR1 LGHNA and CDR2 YNFKEQ. Written as DNA, the CDR3 is TGTGCCAGCAGTGGGGGGGTGACGGGGGCCTACGAGCAGTACTTC. Its protein is CASSGGVTGAYEQYF.

This chain uses TRBV19 with TRBJ2-2, with D perhaps TRBD1 or TRBD2 (5 bases each). CDR3 length: 14 residues. V lost 9 bases to trimming and J lost 6 bases, with 17 bases between them. CDR1 and CDR2 (germline): LNHDA, SQIVND (reference sequence). CDR3 in amino acids: CASRGAGRAGELFF. For the CDR3, the DNA is TGTGCCAGCCGAGGGGCAGGACGGGCCGGGGAGCTGTTTTTT.

The chain employs TRBV28 and TRBJ2-5; 8 bases match TRBD1. The junction had 10 bases not matched to a gene; V was cut back by 2 bases and J by 5 bases. This CDR3 region has 16 residues. From germline, CDR1 is MDHEN and CDR2 SYDVKM. The DNA for the CDR3 is TGTGCCAGCAGTTTACCTGGACAGGGAAGGGGGGAGACCCAGTACTTC. This sequence encodes CASSLPGQGRGETQYF.

V and J are TRBV28 and TRBJ1-1; no clear D. Germline V gives CDR1 MDHEN, CDR2 SYDVKM. CDR3 length equals 14 residues. V lost 3 bases and J 0 bases, leaving 8 bases between the germline ends. DNA for the CDR3: TGTGCCAGCAGTTTTGGGCCAATGAACACTGAAGCTTTCTTT. This gives the protein CASSFGPMNTEAFF.

The chain joins TRBV4-1 to TRBJ2-1; 8 nucleotides agree with TRBD1. The CDR3 contains 15 residues. Trimming took 0 bases from V and 7 from J; bases not matched to a gene: 5. Germline V CDR1 and CDR2: MGHRA, YSYEKL. CDR3 sequence reads: CASSQDRTGWNEQFF. CDR3 in DNA: TGCGCCAGCAGCCAAGATAGGACAGGGTGGAATGAGCAGTTCTTC.

This clone has only a few counts. The V and J genes are TRBV27 and TRBJ2-7; no firm D call. CDR3 size: 12 residues. Germline CDR1 and CDR2: MNHEY and SMNVEV (reference sequence). The germline V and J ends were trimmed by 7 bases and 3 bases, with 10 bases remaining between them. CDR3 residues: CASTGPYYEQYV. CDR3 DNA: TGTGCCAGCACCGGGCCCTACTACGAGCAGTACGTC.

The V call is TRBV4-1, the J call TRBJ2-5, with TRBD2 matching 11 bases. V dropped 0 bases and J dropped 4; count of bases not matched to a gene: 7. Per the germline V gene, CDR1 is MGHRA and CDR2 is YSYEKL. The CDR3 consists of 17 residues. CDR3 nucleotides: TGCGCCAGCAGCCAAGACCCCGGGACTAGCGGATTAGAGACCCAGTACTTC. Translated: CASSQDPGTSGLETQYF.

This rearrangement joins TRBV7-8 to TRBJ1-1, with TRBD1 identical over 7 bases. CDR1 and CDR2 from the germline V gene are SGHVS and FQNEAQ. The junction had 9 bases not matched to a gene; V was cut back by 5 bases and J by 0 bases. CDR3 length: 16 amino acids. The CDR3 DNA reads as TGTGCCAGCAGCCGGACAGGCTCCATCATGAACACTGAAGCTTTCTTT. It specifies CASSRTGSIMNTEAFF.